One TCR beta chain is described in this entry. As yet, its antigen is unknown. A much larger clone differs from this one at a single base, so this may be a read error. This record comes from a study of T cells in Graves' hyperthyroidism and ophthalmopathy. Study-wide findings and caveats: Stable hyperthyroidism and ophthalmopathy were separated using 13 V-J signatures.

It was RNA transcripts that yielded the amplified TCR beta CDR3 regions. An initial round of RT-PCR targeting the TCR CDR3 relied on the HTBI primer set. TCRdb redid the calling of the multiplex PCR reads with MiXCR, one entry per CDR3 protein. The top ten hold approximately 8.7% of the sample, which has 750,000 to 900,000 distinct CDR3 sequences, over 35% seen once. V dropped 5 bases and J dropped 0; count of bases not matched to a gene: 15. This CDR3 has 18 residues. Per germline, CDR1 ENHRY and CDR2 SYGVKD. This sequence joins TRBV10-3 and TRBJ1-1; TRBD1 matches 7 bases. The origin of this receptor is a man between 18 and 29 years old with Graves' hyperthyroidism. The sequenced sample was blood. The CDR3 nucleotides are TGTGCCATCAGTTCACACCAGGGGGTTGGTGGGATGAACACTGAAGCTTTCTTT. Protein sequence: CAISSHQGVGGMNTEAFF.